This T cell receptor beta chain originates from a study of fetal regulatory T cell absence and autoimmunity. On this clone itself: The antigen is unknown.

The assay was run at survey level. Here immunoSEQ multiplex PCR was the method, and the copy in TCRdb shows in-frame clones only, minus some. The table has some 46,000 clones, about four fifths seen once; the top ten hold about 0.41%. Study results and limitations: Antigen-driven pancreatic autoimmunity before birth in IPEX was inferred from oligoclonal enrichment. Some top pancreas TCR clones were over 85-fold enriched versus cord blood.

Material for sequencing was cord blood. The TCR sequence derives from a newborn boy with IPEX syndrome.

CDR3 nucleotides: TGTGCCAGCAGTTACTTCTCAGCTGACTGGGGTGGCTACACCTTC. It is translated as CASSYFSADWGGYTF. The chain couples TRBV6-6 to TRBJ1-2, with D uncertain. CDR1 MNHNY and CDR2 SVGAGI come from the germline V gene (reference sequence). V lost 1 base and J lost 7, with 16 bases in between. The CDR3 contains 15 residues.